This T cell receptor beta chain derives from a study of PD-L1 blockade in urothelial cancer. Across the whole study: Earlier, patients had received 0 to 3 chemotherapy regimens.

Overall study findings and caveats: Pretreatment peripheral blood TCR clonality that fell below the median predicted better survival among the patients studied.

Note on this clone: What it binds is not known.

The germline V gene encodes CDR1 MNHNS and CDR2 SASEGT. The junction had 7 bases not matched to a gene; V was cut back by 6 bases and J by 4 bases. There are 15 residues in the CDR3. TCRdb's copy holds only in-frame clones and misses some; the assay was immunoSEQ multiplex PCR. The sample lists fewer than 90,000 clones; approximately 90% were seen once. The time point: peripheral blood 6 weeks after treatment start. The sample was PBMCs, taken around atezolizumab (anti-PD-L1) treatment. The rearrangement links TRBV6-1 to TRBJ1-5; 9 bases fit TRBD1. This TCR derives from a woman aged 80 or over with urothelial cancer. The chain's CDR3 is CASRGTGLVNQPQHF. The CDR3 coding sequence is TGTGCCAGCAGAGGGACAGGGTTGGTGAATCAGCCCCAGCATTTT.